This T cell receptor (beta chain) was captured in a study of blood T cell repertoires in COVID-19. This CDR3 is 15 amino acids long. The germline CDR1 and CDR2 sequences are LNHDA and SQIVND (reference sequence). J was trimmed by 7 bases and V by 8 bases; bases with no gene match: 10. Using immunoSEQ multiplex PCR, the repertoire was profiled, and TCRdb retains in-frame clones only, with some absent. The sample lists 150,000 to 180,000 clones; less than 95% were seen once. The TCR comes from a man between 50 and 59 years old with acute or convalescent COVID-19. What was sequenced was peripheral blood. The chain couples TRBV19 to TRBJ2-2; 10 nucleotides agree with TRBD1. CDR3 amino acids: CASSRDRGFGGELFF. CDR3 nucleotide sequence: TGTGCCAGTTCACGGGACAGGGGATTTGGCGGGGAGCTGTTTTTT.